These T cell receptor beta chains were read from a single sample in a study of T cell clonotyping in hematopoietic cell transplantation. Clones were read by immunoSEQ multiplex PCR, and TCRdb kept only the in-frame ones, dropping some. The table lists 65,000 to 80,000 clones, 90% to 97% of them singletons. Sequences were derived from peripheral blood mononuclear cells, sampled before stem cell transplant. The source of these receptors is a woman in her forties or fifties with acute myeloid leukemia. Some clones in this sample may be carry-over from other donors' samples. CDR3s include the opening cysteine and the closing phenylalanine or tryptophan. D genes are given only for firm matches. Some rows mark clone size as missing; the rest say once, few, many or name a class of expanded clone.

j_gene | d_gene | abundance | v_gene | CDR3aa | CDR3nt
TRBJ1-3 | TRBD1 | NA | TRBV30 | CAWSLLDRISGNTIYF | TGTGCCTGGAGTTTATTGGACAGGATCTCTGGAAACACCATATATTTT
TRBJ2-3 | TRBD2 | NA | TRBV10-2 | CASSSGGSPDTQYF | TGCGCCAGCAGTTCGGGAGGGTCGCCAGATACGCAGTATTTT
TRBJ1-1 | TRBD1 | NA | TRBV15 | CATSRGSRDRGRWTEAFF | TGTGCCACCAGCAGAGGCTCCCGGGACAGGGGGCGATGGACTGAAGCTTTCTTT
TRBJ2-7 | TRBD2 | few | TRBV19 | CASSTSLAGVHEQYF | TGTGCCAGTAGTACCTCTCTAGCGGGAGTCCACGAGCAGTACTTC
TRBJ1-5 | NA | NA | TRBV6-1 | CASKNTGSGNQPQHF | TGTGCCAGCAAAAACACAGGGTCGGGCAATCAGCCCCAGCATTTT
TRBJ2-1 | NA | NA | TRBV29-1 | CSVEQGRGYNEQFF | TGCAGCGTTGAACAGGGCAGGGGCTACAATGAGCAGTTCTTC
TRBJ2-7 | NA | NA | TRBV7-2 | CASSLPPSGSGPYEQYF | TGTGCCAGCAGCCTGCCCCCCAGCGGGTCTGGGCCTTACGAGCAGTACTTC
TRBJ2-7 | NA | NA | TRBV14 | CASSQEIGQTYEQYF | TGTGCCAGCAGCCAAGAAATTGGGCAGACCTACGAGCAGTACTTC
TRBJ1-1 | NA | NA | TRBV19 | CASSLSTNTEAFF | TGTGCCAGTAGTCTATCAACGAACACTGAAGCTTTCTTT
TRBJ1-6 | NA | NA | TRBV2 | CASSPGGTPNSPLHF | TGTGCCAGCAGTCCTGGGGGGACACCGAATTCACCCCTCCACTTT
TRBJ1-1 | NA | NA | TRBV9 | CASSVEGSSTEAFF | TGTGCCAGCAGCGTAGAAGGGTCGAGTACTGAAGCTTTCTTT